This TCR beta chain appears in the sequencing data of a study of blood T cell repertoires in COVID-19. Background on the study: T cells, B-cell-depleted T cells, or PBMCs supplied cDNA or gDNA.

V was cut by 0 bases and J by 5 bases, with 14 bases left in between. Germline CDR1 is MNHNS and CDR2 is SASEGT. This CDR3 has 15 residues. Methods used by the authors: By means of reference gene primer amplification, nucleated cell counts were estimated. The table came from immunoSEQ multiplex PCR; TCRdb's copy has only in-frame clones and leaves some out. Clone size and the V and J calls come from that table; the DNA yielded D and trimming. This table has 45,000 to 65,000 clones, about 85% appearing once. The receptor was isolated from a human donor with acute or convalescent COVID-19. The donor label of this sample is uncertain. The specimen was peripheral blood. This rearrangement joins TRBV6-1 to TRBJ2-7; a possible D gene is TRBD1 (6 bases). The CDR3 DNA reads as TGTGCCAGCAGTGAAGCGCTGGCCAGGGGACACGAGCAGTACTTC. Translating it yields CASSEALARGHEQYF.